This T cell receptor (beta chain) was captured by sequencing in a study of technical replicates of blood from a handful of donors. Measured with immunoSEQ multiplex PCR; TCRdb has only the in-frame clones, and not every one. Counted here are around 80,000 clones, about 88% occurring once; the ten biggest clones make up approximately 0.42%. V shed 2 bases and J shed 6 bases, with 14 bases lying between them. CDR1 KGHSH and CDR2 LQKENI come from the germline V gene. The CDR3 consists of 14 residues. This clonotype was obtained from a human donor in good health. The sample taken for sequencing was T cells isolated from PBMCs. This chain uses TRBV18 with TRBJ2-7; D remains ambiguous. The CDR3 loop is CASSPRQDHSEQYF. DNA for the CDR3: TGTGCCAGCTCACCAAGGCAGGATCACTCCGAGCAGTACTTC.